This T cell receptor (beta chain) was captured in a study of blood T cell repertoires in COVID-19. At the level of the study: T cells, B-cell-depleted T cells, or PBMCs supplied cDNA or gDNA.

The CDR3 is made up of 14 amino acids. From germline, CDR1 is ENHRY and CDR2 SYGVKD. Trimming removed 6 bases from V and 3 bases from J; junction bases left unmatched: 5. Measured with immunoSEQ multiplex PCR; TCRdb has only the in-frame clones, and not every one. The sample lists 50,000 to 60,000 clones; approximately 91% were seen once. The receptor was derived from a woman of 80 years or more with acute or convalescent COVID-19. The chain joins TRBV10-3 to TRBJ2-7, with 10 bases that match TRBD1. The material sequenced was peripheral blood. The CDR3 region is CAISGQGGHYEQYF. Written as DNA, the CDR3 is TGTGCCATCAGCGGACAGGGGGGACACTACGAGCAGTACTTC.